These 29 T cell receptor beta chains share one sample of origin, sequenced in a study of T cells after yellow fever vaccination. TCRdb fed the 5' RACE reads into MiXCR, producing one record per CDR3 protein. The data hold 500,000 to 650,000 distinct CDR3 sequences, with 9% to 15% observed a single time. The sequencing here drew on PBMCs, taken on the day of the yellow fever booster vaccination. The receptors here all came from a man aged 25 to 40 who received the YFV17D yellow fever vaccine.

CDR3 nucleotide sequence: TGTGCCAGCACCTTGGGGGCCAAACGGGTCCACGAGCAGTACTTC. Its translation is CASTLGAKRVHEQYF. The chain has TRBV7-9 and TRBJ2-7, with D maybe TRBD1 (6 bases). The CDR3 covers 15 residues. V was clipped by 7 bases and J by 5 bases, with 21 bases between them. Germline lookup yields CDR1 SEHNR and CDR2 FQNEAQ (reference sequence).

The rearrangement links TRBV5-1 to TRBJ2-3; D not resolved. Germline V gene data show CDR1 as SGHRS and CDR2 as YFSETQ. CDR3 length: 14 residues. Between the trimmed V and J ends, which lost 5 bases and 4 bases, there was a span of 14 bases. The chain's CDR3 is CASRRSGVPDTQYF. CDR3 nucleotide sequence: TGCGCCAGCAGACGCTCAGGCGTCCCAGATACGCAGTATTTT.

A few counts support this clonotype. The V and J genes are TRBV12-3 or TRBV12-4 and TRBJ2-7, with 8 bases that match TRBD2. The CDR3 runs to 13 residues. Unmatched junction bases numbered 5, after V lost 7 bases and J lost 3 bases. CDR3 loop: CASTLSGVYEQYF. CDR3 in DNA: TGTGCCAGCACTCTTAGCGGGGTCTACGAGCAGTACTTC.

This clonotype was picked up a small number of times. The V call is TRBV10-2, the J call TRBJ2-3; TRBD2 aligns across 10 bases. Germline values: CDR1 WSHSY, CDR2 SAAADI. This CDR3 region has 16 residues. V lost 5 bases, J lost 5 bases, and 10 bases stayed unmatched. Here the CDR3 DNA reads TGCGCCAGCAGTTGGACTAGCGGAGGGAGGGGAGATACGCAGTATTTT. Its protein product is CASSWTSGGRGDTQYF.

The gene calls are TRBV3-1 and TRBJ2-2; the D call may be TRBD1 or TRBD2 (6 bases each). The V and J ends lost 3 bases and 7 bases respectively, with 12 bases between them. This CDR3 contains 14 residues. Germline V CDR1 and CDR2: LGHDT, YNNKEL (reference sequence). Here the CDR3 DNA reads TGTGCCAGCAGCCAGCCCGGAGGGGGCGGGGAGCTGTTTTTT. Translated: CASSQPGGGGELFF.

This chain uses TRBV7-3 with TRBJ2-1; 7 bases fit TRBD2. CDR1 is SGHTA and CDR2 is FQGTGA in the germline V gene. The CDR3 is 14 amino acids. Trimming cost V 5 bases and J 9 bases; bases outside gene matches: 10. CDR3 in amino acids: CASSPPGTKGEQFF. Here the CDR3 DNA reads TGTGCCAGCAGCCCTCCTGGGACTAAGGGTGAGCAGTTCTTC.

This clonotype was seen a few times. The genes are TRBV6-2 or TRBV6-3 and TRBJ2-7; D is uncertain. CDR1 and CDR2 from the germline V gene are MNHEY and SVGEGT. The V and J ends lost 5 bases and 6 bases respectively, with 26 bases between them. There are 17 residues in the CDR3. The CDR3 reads CASSSPTTGRRPGEQYF. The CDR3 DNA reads TGTGCCAGCAGTAGCCCCACGACCGGACGTAGGCCTGGCGAGCAGTACTTC.

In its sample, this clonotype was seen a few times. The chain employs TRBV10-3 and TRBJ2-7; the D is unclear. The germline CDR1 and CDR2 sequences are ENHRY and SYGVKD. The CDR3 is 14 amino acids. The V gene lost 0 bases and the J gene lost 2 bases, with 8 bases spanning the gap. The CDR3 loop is CAISESEVAYEQYF. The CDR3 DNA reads TGTGCCATCAGTGAGTCAGAGGTAGCCTACGAGCAGTACTTC.

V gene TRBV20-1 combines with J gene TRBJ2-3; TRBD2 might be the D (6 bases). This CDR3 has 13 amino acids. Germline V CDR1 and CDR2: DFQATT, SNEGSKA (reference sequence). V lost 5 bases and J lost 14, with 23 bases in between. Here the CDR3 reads CSAPTVSAGPPYF. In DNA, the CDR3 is TGCAGTGCTCCGACCGTTTCAGCGGGTCCACCGTATTTT.

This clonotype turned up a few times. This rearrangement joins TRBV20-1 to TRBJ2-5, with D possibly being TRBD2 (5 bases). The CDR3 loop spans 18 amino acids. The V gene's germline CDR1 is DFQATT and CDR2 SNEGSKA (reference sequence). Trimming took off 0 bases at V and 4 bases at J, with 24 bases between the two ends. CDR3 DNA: TGCAGTGCTAGAGATCCATCCCGCGGGCTCCCAAACCTAGAGACCCAGTACTTC. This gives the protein CSARDPSRGLPNLETQYF.

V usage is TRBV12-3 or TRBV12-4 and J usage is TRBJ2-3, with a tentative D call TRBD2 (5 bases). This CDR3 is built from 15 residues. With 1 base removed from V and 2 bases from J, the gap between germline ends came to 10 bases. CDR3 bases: TGTGCCAGCAGTTTAGAGAGAGGGCCCACAGATACGCAGTATTTT. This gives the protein CASSLERGPTDTQYF.

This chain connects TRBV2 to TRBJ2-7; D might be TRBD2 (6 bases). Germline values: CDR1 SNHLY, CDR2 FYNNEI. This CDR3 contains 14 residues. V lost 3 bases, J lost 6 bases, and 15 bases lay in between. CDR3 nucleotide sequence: TGTGCCAGCAGTGACGGGGGATCAGTAAGCGAGCAGTACTTC. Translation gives CASSDGGSVSEQYF.

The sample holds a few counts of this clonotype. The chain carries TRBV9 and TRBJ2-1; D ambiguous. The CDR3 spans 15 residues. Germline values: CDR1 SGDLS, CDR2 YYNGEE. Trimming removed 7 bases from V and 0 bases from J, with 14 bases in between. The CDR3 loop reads CASSNGGNSYNEQFF. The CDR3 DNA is TGTGCCAGCTCTAATGGCGGAAACTCCTACAATGAGCAGTTCTTC.

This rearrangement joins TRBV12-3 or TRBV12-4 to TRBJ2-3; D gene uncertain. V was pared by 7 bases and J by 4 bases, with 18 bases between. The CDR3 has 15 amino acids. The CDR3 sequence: CASTTRLIPPDTQYF. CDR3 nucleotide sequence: TGTGCCAGCACCACGAGGCTCATCCCCCCAGATACGCAGTATTTT.

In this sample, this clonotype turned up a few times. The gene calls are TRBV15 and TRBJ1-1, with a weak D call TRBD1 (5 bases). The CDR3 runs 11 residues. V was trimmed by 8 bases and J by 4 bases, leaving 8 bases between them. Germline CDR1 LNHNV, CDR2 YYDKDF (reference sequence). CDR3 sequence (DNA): TGTGCCACCGCGGGGGGCACTGAAGCTTTCTTT. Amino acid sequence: CATAGGTEAFF.

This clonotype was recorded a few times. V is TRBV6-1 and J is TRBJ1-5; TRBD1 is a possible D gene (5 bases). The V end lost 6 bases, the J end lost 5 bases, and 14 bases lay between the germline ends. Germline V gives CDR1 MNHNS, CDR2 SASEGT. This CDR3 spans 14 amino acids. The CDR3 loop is CASSSTARHQPQHF. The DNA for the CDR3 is TGTGCCAGCAGCTCGACAGCGAGGCATCAGCCCCAGCATTTT.

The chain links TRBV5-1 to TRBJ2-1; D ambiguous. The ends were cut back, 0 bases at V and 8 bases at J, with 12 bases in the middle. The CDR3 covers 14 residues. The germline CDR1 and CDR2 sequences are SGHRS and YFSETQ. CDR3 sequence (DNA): TGCGCCAGCAGCTTGGATCCCCAGGTTGATGAGCAGTTCTTC. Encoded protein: CASSLDPQVDEQFF.

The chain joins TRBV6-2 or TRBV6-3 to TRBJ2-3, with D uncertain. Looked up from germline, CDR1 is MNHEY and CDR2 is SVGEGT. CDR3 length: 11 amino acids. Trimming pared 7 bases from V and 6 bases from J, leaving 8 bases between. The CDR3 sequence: CASTQLDTQYF. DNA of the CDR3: TGTGCCAGCACCCAGCTGGATACGCAGTATTTT.

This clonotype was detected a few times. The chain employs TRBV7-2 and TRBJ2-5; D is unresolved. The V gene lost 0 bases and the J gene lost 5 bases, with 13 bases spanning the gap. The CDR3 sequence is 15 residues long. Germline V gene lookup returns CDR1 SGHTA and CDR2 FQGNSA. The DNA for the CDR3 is TGTGCCAGCAGCTTAGCGCTGGGATCTTGGGAGACCCAGTACTTC. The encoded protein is CASSLALGSWETQYF.

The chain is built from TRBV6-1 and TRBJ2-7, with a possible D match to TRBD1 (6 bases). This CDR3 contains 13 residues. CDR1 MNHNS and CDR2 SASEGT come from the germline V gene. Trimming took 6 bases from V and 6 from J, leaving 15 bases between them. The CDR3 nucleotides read TGTGCCAGCAGACCAGACAGGTTGGGCGAGCAGTACTTC. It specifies CASRPDRLGEQYF.

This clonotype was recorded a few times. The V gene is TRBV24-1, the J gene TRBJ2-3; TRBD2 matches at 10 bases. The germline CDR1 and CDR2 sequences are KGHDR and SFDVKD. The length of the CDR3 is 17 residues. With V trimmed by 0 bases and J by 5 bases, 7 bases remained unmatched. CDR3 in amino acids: CATSDLETSGTIDTQYF. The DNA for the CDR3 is TGTGCCACCAGTGATTTGGAAACTAGCGGGACTATAGATACGCAGTATTTT.

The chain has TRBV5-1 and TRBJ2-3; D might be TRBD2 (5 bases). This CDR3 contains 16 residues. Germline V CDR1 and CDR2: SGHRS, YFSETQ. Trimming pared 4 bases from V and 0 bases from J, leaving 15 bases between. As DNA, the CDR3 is TGCGCCAGCAGCCCGGCTGGAGGTGCTAGCACAGATACGCAGTATTTT. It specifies CASSPAGGASTDTQYF.

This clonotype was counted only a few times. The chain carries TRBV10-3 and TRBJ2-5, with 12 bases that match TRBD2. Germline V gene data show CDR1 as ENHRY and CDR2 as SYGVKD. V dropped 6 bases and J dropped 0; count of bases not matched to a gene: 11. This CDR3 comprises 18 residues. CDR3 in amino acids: CAISPRTSGTGYQETQYF. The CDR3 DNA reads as TGTGCCATCAGCCCCAGGACTAGCGGGACAGGGTACCAAGAGACCCAGTACTTC.

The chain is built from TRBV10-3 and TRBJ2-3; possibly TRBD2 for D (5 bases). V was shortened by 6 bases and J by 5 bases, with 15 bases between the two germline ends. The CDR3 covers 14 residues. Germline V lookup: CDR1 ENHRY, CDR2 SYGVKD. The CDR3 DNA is TGTGCCATCAGGGAGAATGGACGGGGAGATACGCAGTATTTT. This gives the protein CAIRENGRGDTQYF.

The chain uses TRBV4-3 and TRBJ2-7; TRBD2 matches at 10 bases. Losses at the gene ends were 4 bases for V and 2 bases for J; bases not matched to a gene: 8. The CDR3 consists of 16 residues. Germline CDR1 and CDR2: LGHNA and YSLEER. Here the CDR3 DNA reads TGCGCCAGCAGCCGAGACGAGCGGGAGGGGGCCTACGAGCAGTACTTC. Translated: CASSRDEREGAYEQYF.

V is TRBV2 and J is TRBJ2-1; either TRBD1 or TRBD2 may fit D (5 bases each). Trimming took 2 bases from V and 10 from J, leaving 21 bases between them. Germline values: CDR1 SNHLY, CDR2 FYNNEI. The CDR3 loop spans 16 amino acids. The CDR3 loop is CASSERGSVVSSEQFF. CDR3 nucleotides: TGTGCCAGCAGTGAAAGGGGTAGCGTAGTTTCTTCCGAGCAGTTCTTC.

In DNA form, the CDR3 reads TGTGCCAGCAGCTTACCGGCCGTCACAGATACGCAGTATTTT. It yields the protein CASSLPAVTDTQYF. The chain employs TRBV7-2 and TRBJ2-3; D unresolved. Germline assignment: CDR1 SGHTA and CDR2 FQGNSA. Trimming left V 2 bases short and J 2 bases short, with 8 bases between. CDR3 length equals 14 residues.

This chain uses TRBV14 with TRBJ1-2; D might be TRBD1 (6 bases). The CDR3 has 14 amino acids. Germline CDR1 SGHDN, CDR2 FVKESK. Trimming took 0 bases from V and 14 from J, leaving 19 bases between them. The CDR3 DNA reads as TGTGCCAGCAGCCAAGAGTCCCGGGGGGGGCGCAAGACCTTC. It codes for CASSQESRGGRKTF.

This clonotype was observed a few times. CDR3 sequence: CASSQTGKSTNTGELFF. CDR3 bases: TGTGCCAGCAGCCAAACAGGGAAGTCCACGAACACCGGGGAGCTGTTTTTT. The genes are TRBV4-2 and TRBJ2-2, with TRBD1 as a possible D gene (6 bases). This CDR3 is built from 17 residues. Trimming left V 2 bases short and J 0 bases short, with 13 bases between. CDR1 LGHNA and CDR2 YNFKEQ come from the germline V gene.